This is a list of T cell receptor beta chains from one sample in a study of response to subunit inactivated influenza vaccine. Via MiXCR, TCRdb re-called the RT-PCR reads, giving one row per CDR3 protein. The table lists hundreds of thousands of distinct CDR3 sequences, about 8% of them singletons. Material: PBMCs from blood, obtained about 24 months after vaccination. These receptors came from a man in his fifties or sixties who received an inactivated influenza vaccine. CDR3s include the opening cysteine and the closing phenylalanine or tryptophan. The D gene is left open where the match is weak. Not all rows give a size; the values are once, few, many and, for expanded clones, a class.

D: TRBD1
V: TRBV10-3
size: .
J: TRBJ1-2
DNA: TGTGCCATCAGTGCTCAGGAAGGGGGCAAGTATGGCTACACCTTC
CDR3: CAISAQEGGKYGYTF

D: .
V: TRBV6-5
size: .
J: TRBJ2-1
DNA: TGTGCCAGCGGGGGCACGTACAATGAGCAGTTCTTC
CDR3: CASGGTYNEQFF

D: TRBD2
V: TRBV12-3/TRBV12-4
size: many
J: TRBJ2-7
DNA: TGTGCCAGCAGTTTAGGTGGGGGGGCTAGCGGGAGCTACGAGCAGTACTTC
CDR3: CASSLGGGASGSYEQYF

D: .
V: TRBV10-3
size: many
J: TRBJ1-5
DNA: TGTGCCATCAGTGATCGGGGGGTCGGGAATCAGCCCCAGCATTTT
CDR3: CAISDRGVGNQPQHF

D: TRBD2
V: TRBV5-1
size: .
J: TRBJ2-2
DNA: TGCGCCAGCAGCTTGTTCGGCGGGGGAGGGAACATCGGGGAGCTGTTTTTT
CDR3: CASSLFGGGGNIGELFF

D: TRBD1
V: TRBV5-1
size: many
J: TRBJ2-5
DNA: TGCGCCAGCAGCCCTGTCCCGGGACAGGGGAGGATGGTTGAGACCCAGTACTTC
CDR3: CASSPVPGQGRMVETQYF

D: TRBD1
V: TRBV10-3
size: many
J: TRBJ2-1
DNA: TGTGCCATCATGGGACAGGGGGACTACAATGAGCAGTTCTTC
CDR3: CAIMGQGDYNEQFF

D: .
V: TRBV10-3
size: many
J: TRBJ2-7
DNA: TGTGCCATCAGAGGACTGAGCTACGAGCAGTACTTC
CDR3: CAIRGLSYEQYF

D: TRBD1
V: TRBV20-1
size: .
J: TRBJ1-5
DNA: TGCAGTGCTAGCCCGGGACAGCCGGGGAGTCAGCCCCAGCATTTT
CDR3: CSASPGQPGSQPQHF

D: TRBD1
V: TRBV5-1
size: .
J: TRBJ2-1
DNA: TGCGCCAGCAGCTTGGTAGGGGGCCAGACCAACTACAATGAGCAGTTCTTC
CDR3: CASSLVGGQTNYNEQFF

D: .
V: TRBV14
size: .
J: TRBJ2-7
DNA: TGTGCCAGCAGCCCAGACCCCCATTACCACTACGAGCAGTACTTC
CDR3: CASSPDPHYHYEQYF

D: .
V: TRBV20-1
size: .
J: TRBJ2-7
DNA: TGCAGTGCTACGGACACGTTAACGAGCGAGCAGTACTTC
CDR3: CSATDTLTSEQYF

D: .
V: TRBV29-1
size: many
J: TRBJ1-3
DNA: TGCAGCGTAGGACAGTCGGTTGAAAACACCATATATTTT
CDR3: CSVGQSVENTIYF

D: TRBD2
V: TRBV5-1
size: few
J: TRBJ2-3
DNA: TGCGCCAGCAGCGTACTAGCGGGAGCGGGAACAGATACGCAGTATTTT
CDR3: CASSVLAGAGTDTQYF

D: .
V: TRBV28
size: many
J: TRBJ1-5
DNA: TGTGCCAGCAGTTCCCCCTGGAAGGGAAGCAATCAGCCCCAGCATTTT
CDR3: CASSSPWKGSNQPQHF

D: .
V: TRBV29-1
size: many
J: TRBJ1-4
DNA: TGCAGCGTTGGGGAGGGGATTTCTGAAAAACTGTTTTTT
CDR3: CSVGEGISEKLFF

D: TRBD2
V: TRBV27
size: few
J: TRBJ2-5
DNA: TGTGCCAGCAGTTGGGCGGGAGGGCCGGGAGAGACCCAGTACTTC
CDR3: CASSWAGGPGETQYF

D: TRBD2
V: TRBV12-3/TRBV12-4
size: few
J: TRBJ2-2
DNA: TGTGCCAGCAGTTTAGAATTAGCGGGGGGAAGGACCGGGGAGCTGTTTTTT
CDR3: CASSLELAGGRTGELFF

D: .
V: TRBV10-3
size: .
J: TRBJ2-2
DNA: TGTGCCATCAGCTCAGCTCCGGACTCCGGGGAGCTGTTTTTT
CDR3: CAISSAPDSGELFF

D: TRBD1
V: TRBV28
size: few
J: TRBJ1-2
DNA: TGTGCCAGCAGGCTCCCAGGGGGCGATGGCTACACCTTC
CDR3: CASRLPGGDGYTF

D: TRBD1
V: TRBV6-2/TRBV6-3
size: .
J: TRBJ1-5
DNA: TGTGCCAGCAGTTACGACGGACAGGGGCCTTCGAGCAATCAGCCCCAGCATTTT
CDR3: CASSYDGQGPSSNQPQHF

D: .
V: TRBV7-3
size: few
J: TRBJ2-5
DNA: TGTGCCAGCAGCTTCTCGGGACATTTAGAGACCCAGTACTTC
CDR3: CASSFSGHLETQYF

D: .
V: TRBV12-3/TRBV12-4
size: many
J: TRBJ1-2
DNA: TGTGCCAGCAGTACCAGGGATCTTAACTATGGCTACACCTTC
CDR3: CASSTRDLNYGYTF

D: TRBD1
V: TRBV11-2
size: many
J: TRBJ2-4
DNA: TGTGCCAGCAGTAGGGGGGGGACAGGGGTATTGGGTGGCCAAAACATTCAGTACTTC
CDR3: CASSRGGTGVLGGQNIQYF

D: .
V: TRBV20-1
size: .
J: TRBJ2-3
DNA: TGCCGTGAAAGGGACCCTAGCACAGATACGCAGTATTTT
CDR3: CRERDPSTDTQYF

D: .
V: TRBV7-6
size: .
J: TRBJ2-2
DNA: TGTGCCAGCACCAGCGAGACCGGGGAGCTGTTTTTT
CDR3: CASTSETGELFF

D: .
V: TRBV4-1
size: many
J: TRBJ1-1
DNA: TGCGCCAGCAGCCAACCCGGGACCGCATCTGAAGCTTTCTTT
CDR3: CASSQPGTASEAFF

D: .
V: TRBV7-2
size: few
J: TRBJ1-6
DNA: TGTGCCAGCAGCTTAGGAGGGGTGGTAAATTCACCCCTCCACTTT
CDR3: CASSLGGVVNSPLHF